These 17 T cell receptor beta chains share one sample of origin, sequenced in a study of technical replicates of blood from several donors. Here immunoSEQ multiplex PCR was the method, and the copy in TCRdb shows in-frame clones only, minus some. This table holds about 72,000 clones, 92% found once. Sequenced: T cells isolated from PBMCs. The receptors here all came from a human donor in good health.

This chain uses TRBV4-3 with TRBJ2-3; D might be TRBD1 (6 bases). V was shortened by 4 bases and J by 5 bases, with 19 bases between the two germline ends. This CDR3 has 16 residues. Germline V lookup: CDR1 LGHNA, CDR2 YSLEER. The CDR3 protein is CASSLRTWDKEDTQYF. The CDR3, as DNA: TGCGCCAGCAGCCTCCGGACCTGGGACAAAGAAGATACGCAGTATTTT.

The chain uses TRBV6-5 and TRBJ2-7, with 10 bases identical to TRBD2. The CDR3 spans 14 residues. With V trimmed by 6 bases and J by 4 bases, 6 bases remained unmatched. Per the germline V gene, CDR1 is MNHEY and CDR2 is SVGAGI. The CDR3 here is CASRRGLATYEQYF. The CDR3 DNA is TGTGCCAGCAGAAGGGGACTAGCGACATACGAGCAGTACTTC.

The rearrangement joins TRBV9 to TRBJ1-2, with 12 bases lining up with TRBD1. Unmatched junction bases numbered 3, after V lost 4 bases and J lost 5 bases. The CDR3 covers 14 residues. Germline CDR1 and CDR2: SGDLS and YYNGEE. CDR3 in amino acids: CASSPGQGAYGYTF. CDR3 nucleotide sequence: TGTGCCAGCAGCCCGGGACAGGGGGCTTATGGCTACACCTTC.

This chain joins TRBV7-6 and TRBJ2-1; 11 bases map to TRBD2. V dropped 5 bases and J dropped 7; count of bases not matched to a gene: 10. The CDR3 covers 16 residues. The germline gives CDR1 SGHVS, CDR2 FNYEAQ. The CDR3 sequence is CASSTTSGGLINEQFF. The CDR3 DNA reads as TGTGCCAGCAGCACTACTAGCGGGGGCCTTATTAATGAGCAGTTCTTC. Drawing the rest from reference TRBV7-6 and TRBJ2-1, the complete variable domain is GAGVSQSPRYKVTKRGQDVALRCDPISGHVSLYWYRQALGQGPEFLTYFNYEAQQDKSGLPNDRFSAERPEGSISTLTIQRTEQRDSAMYRCASSTTSGGLINEQFFGPGTRLTVL.

CDR3 amino acids: CASSRETAVYYGYTF. CDR3 sequence (DNA): TGTGCCAGCAGCCGCGAGACAGCCGTATACTATGGCTACACCTTC. The chain employs TRBV7-9 and TRBJ1-2, with a possible D match to TRBD1 (5 bases). Per germline, CDR1 SEHNR and CDR2 FQNEAQ (reference sequence). Trimming removed 5 bases from V and 3 bases from J, with 16 bases in between. This CDR3 has 15 residues.

This rearrangement joins TRBV29-1 to TRBJ2-5; D is ambiguous. Germline CDR1 SQVTM, CDR2 ANQGSEA. This CDR3 contains 12 residues. Trimming left V 4 bases short and J 2 bases short, with 8 bases between. CDR3 in amino acids: CSVGRQQETQYF. CDR3 nucleotides: TGCAGCGTTGGGCGGCAGCAAGAGACCCAGTACTTC. The whole variable domain, filled in from reference TRBV29-1 and TRBJ2-5, reads SAVISQKPSRDICQRGTSLTIQCQVDSQVTMMFWYRQQPGQSLTLIATANQGSEATYESGFVIDKFPISRPNLTFSTLTVSNMSPEDSSIYLCSVGRQQETQYFGPGTRLLVL.

The rearrangement uses TRBV11-3 and TRBJ2-5, with 12 bases that match TRBD1. From germline, CDR1 is SGHNT and CDR2 YENEEA. The length of the CDR3 is 15 residues. Losses at the gene ends were 0 bases for V and 5 bases for J; bases not matched to a gene: 1. The CDR3 DNA follows: TGTGCCAGCAGCTTAGAGGGGACAGGGGGCGAGACCCAGTACTTC. Translating gives CASSLEGTGGETQYF.

The table lists this clone with a few counts. This chain connects TRBV30 to TRBJ2-1, with TRBD2 as a possible D gene (6 bases). Trimming pared 3 bases from V and 6 bases from J, leaving 18 bases between. Germline-derived CDR1 and CDR2 are GTSNPN and SVGIG (reference sequence). CDR3 length: 15 residues. In DNA, the CDR3 is TGTGCCTGGAGCCGCCTACTATCAGCGGGCAATGAGCAGTTCTTC. This translates into CAWSRLLSAGNEQFF.

This clone was detected once. The chain uses TRBV27 and TRBJ2-7, with 7 bases lining up with TRBD1. J gave up 2 bases and V 4 bases, and 2 bases lay outside the gene matches. Per the germline V gene, CDR1 is MNHEY and CDR2 is SMNVEV (reference sequence). This CDR3 comprises 13 residues. The DNA for the CDR3 is TGTGCCAGCAGTTATGGGACAGCCTACGAGCAGTACTTC. This sequence encodes CASSYGTAYEQYF.

The gene calls are TRBV4-3 and TRBJ2-7; weak D call: TRBD2 (5 bases). Trimming cost V 3 bases and J 2 bases, with 14 bases left between them. This CDR3 contains 15 residues. The germline CDR1 and CDR2 sequences are LGHNA and YSLEER. This CDR3 is CASSHNLAGTYEQYF. CDR3 in DNA: TGCGCCAGCAGCCACAACCTAGCAGGTACCTACGAGCAGTACTTC.

This chain joins TRBV27 and TRBJ2-3; D gene unclear. The V end was cut by 1 base, the J end by 4 bases, with 6 bases between. The germline V gene has CDR1 MNHEY and CDR2 SMNVEV (reference sequence). The CDR3 loop spans 13 amino acids. The CDR3 loop reads CASSLFPSDTQYF. The CDR3 DNA reads TGTGCCAGCAGTTTATTCCCCTCAGATACGCAGTATTTT.

The CDR3 coding sequence is TGTGCCACCAGCAGAGAAATAGGGGCAACTAATGAAAAACTGTTTTTT. This sequence encodes CATSREIGATNEKLFF. This chain links TRBV15 with TRBJ1-4, with D perhaps matching TRBD1 (5 bases). V was trimmed by 0 bases and J by 0 bases, leaving 8 bases between them. The length of the CDR3 is 16 residues. CDR1 is LNHNV, CDR2 YYDKDF, per germline (reference sequence).

V and J are TRBV28 and TRBJ2-4, with 7 nucleotides matching TRBD1. Germline V gene sequence: CDR1 MDHEN, CDR2 SYDVKM. The J segment lost 1 base and the V segment lost 10 bases, leaving 4 bases of the junction unmatched. This CDR3 is built from 13 residues. The DNA for the CDR3 is TGTGCCACCTTGGACAGGGCCAAAAACATTCAGTACTTC. The encoded protein is CATLDRAKNIQYF.

The gene calls are TRBV5-1 and TRBJ1-1; D remains ambiguous. V shed 2 bases and J shed 5 bases, with 13 bases lying between them. The germline V gene encodes CDR1 SGHRS and CDR2 YFSETQ. The CDR3 runs to 14 residues. The CDR3 loop is CASSFPGGGTEAFF. The CDR3 nucleotides read TGCGCCAGCAGCTTCCCTGGAGGCGGTACTGAAGCTTTCTTT.

The chain links TRBV27 to TRBJ2-2; TRBD1 might be the D (6 bases). From germline, CDR1 is MNHEY and CDR2 SMNVEV (reference sequence). Deletions cut 6 bases from V and 1 base from J, with 15 bases between. The CDR3 runs 16 residues. In DNA, the CDR3 is TGTGCCAGCAGCCCGGGGACACCAATGAACACCGGGGAGCTGTTTTTT. Its protein product is CASSPGTPMNTGELFF.

The chain uses TRBV7-9 and TRBJ1-1; TRBD1 matches 8 bases. This CDR3 has 14 residues. The germline V gene encodes CDR1 SEHNR and CDR2 FQNEAQ (reference sequence). The V segment lost 4 bases and the J segment 1 base; nucleotides outside the gene matches: 2. The CDR3 bases are TGTGCCAGCAGCTGGACAGGGCAGAACACTGAAGCTTTCTTT. This gives the protein CASSWTGQNTEAFF.

The CDR3, as DNA: TGCGCCAGCAGCTTAAGAGTTGCCTACGAGCAGTACTTC. This translates into CASSLRVAYEQYF. This chain joins TRBV5-1 and TRBJ2-7; no clear D. V was shortened by 2 bases and J by 2 bases, with 8 bases between the two germline ends. The germline V gene has CDR1 SGHRS and CDR2 YFSETQ. CDR3 length: 13 residues.